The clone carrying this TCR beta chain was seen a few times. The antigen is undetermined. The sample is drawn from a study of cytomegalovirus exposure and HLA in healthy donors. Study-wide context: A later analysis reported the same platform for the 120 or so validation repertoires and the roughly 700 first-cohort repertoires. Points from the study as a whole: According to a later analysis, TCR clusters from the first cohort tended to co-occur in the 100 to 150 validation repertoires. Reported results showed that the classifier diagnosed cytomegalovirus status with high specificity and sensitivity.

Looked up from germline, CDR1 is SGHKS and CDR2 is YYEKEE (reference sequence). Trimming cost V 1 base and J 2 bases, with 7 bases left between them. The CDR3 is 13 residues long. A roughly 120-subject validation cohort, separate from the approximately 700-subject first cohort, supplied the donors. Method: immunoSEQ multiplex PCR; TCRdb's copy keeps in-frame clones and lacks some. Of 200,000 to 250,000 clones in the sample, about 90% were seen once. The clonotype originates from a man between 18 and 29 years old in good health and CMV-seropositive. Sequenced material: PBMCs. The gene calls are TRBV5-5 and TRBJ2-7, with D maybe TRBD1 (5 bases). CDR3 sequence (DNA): TGTGCCAGCAGCTTGACAGGCACCTACGAGCAGTACTTC. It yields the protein CASSLTGTYEQYF.